Listed here are 24 T cell receptor beta chains from one sample, sequenced in a study of T cells in Graves' hyperthyroidism and ophthalmopathy. There were TCR beta CDR3 regions amplified from RNA transcripts. A set of HTBI primers served as the primers for a first-round RT-PCR of the TCR CDR3. TCRdb reprocessed the multiplex PCR reads via MiXCR and lists one record per CDR3 protein. The sample comprises roughly 400,000 distinct CDR3 sequences, roughly 13% of which are singletons, and 28% rests with the top ten. The sequenced sample was blood. Receptors were obtained from a man between 45 and 60 years old with Graves' ophthalmopathy.

The chain has TRBV5-1 and TRBJ2-5; D unclear. This CDR3 is built from 10 residues. Germline assignment: CDR1 SGHRS and CDR2 YFSETQ. Between the trimmed V and J ends, which lost 5 bases and 5 bases, there was a span of 4 bases. The CDR3: CASRWETQYF. The CDR3 nucleotides read TGCGCCAGCAGGTGGGAGACCCAGTACTTC.

The sample holds many counts of this clonotype. The chain recombines TRBV12-3 or TRBV12-4 with TRBJ1-4, with 7 bases aligning to TRBD1. V shed 4 bases, J shed 3 bases, and the junction held 5 bases outside the gene matches. CDR3 length equals 15 residues. The CDR3 is CASSSTGWANEKLFF. The CDR3 DNA sequence: TGTGCCAGCAGTTCGACAGGGTGGGCTAATGAAAAACTGTTTTTT.

This clonotype was picked up many times. The gene calls are TRBV10-3 and TRBJ2-3; D is possibly TRBD1 (6 bases). Germline values: CDR1 ENHRY, CDR2 SYGVKD. V gave up 6 bases and J gave up 0 bases, with 10 bases separating them. This CDR3 is 14 amino acids long. CDR3 protein: CAIRTGRSTDTQYF. The CDR3 DNA reads TGTGCCATCAGAACAGGGAGAAGCACAGATACGCAGTATTTT.

This clonotype was observed a handful of times. The chain is built from TRBV10-3 and TRBJ2-3, with D unresolved. V was pared by 10 bases and J by 0 bases, with 14 bases between. The CDR3 has 14 residues. Looked up from germline, CDR1 is ENHRY and CDR2 is SYGVKD. In DNA form, the CDR3 reads TGTGCCAGCCTGGACGCCTCAAGCACAGATACGCAGTATTTT. It codes for CASLDASSTDTQYF.

This clonotype has ten or more counts. The chain couples TRBV11-2 to TRBJ2-1; TRBD2 matches 8 bases. Per the germline V gene, CDR1 is SGHAT and CDR2 is FQNNGV. The junction had 6 bases not matched to a gene; V was cut back by 5 bases and J by 3 bases. The CDR3 has 15 residues. The CDR3 region is CASSTSGGGYNEQFF. CDR3 DNA sequence: TGTGCCAGCAGCACCTCCGGGGGGGGCTACAATGAGCAGTTCTTC.

This clonotype was counted many times. This chain uses TRBV30 with TRBJ2-5; the match to TRBD1 covers 7 bases. Trimming at V came to 8 bases and at J to 0 bases, leaving 6 bases not matched to a gene. Germline assignment: CDR1 GTSNPN and CDR2 SVGIG (reference sequence). The CDR3 is made up of 13 amino acids. The CDR3 region has the DNA TGTGCCGTGGGACAGCAGTACCAAGAGACCCAGTACTTC. Translating gives CAVGQQYQETQYF.

This clonotype was recorded a few times. V is TRBV6-1 and J is TRBJ1-5; 9 bases fit TRBD1. V lost 9 bases, J lost 6 bases, and 12 bases stayed unmatched. CDR1 is MNHNS, CDR2 SASEGT, per germline. The length of the CDR3 is 15 residues. In DNA form, the CDR3 reads TGTGCCAGTGGACAGGGGTCTGTTTTTGGTCAGCCCCAGCATTTT. Amino acid sequence: CASGQGSVFGQPQHF.

The table lists this clonotype with a few counts. An end of the junction differs from the germline gene, which may be a read error. The rearrangement joins TRBV6-2 or TRBV6-3 to TRBJ1-5; D remains ambiguous. CDR3 length: 15 amino acids. The germline V gene has CDR1 MNHEY and CDR2 SVGEGT. CDR3 DNA: TGTGCCAGCAGTCCTTTGAAGGGAGGAAATCGGCCCCAGCATTTT. Its translation is CASSPLKGGNRPQHF.

This clonotype was found many times. The V and J genes are TRBV2 and TRBJ2-3; the match to TRBD2 covers 7 bases. This CDR3 is 15 amino acids long. Germline V gene sequence: CDR1 SNHLY, CDR2 FYNNEI. Trimming took 2 bases from V and 2 from J; bases not matched to a gene: 4. The CDR3 sequence is CASSESSGFTDTQYF. The DNA for the CDR3 is TGTGCCAGCAGTGAATCTAGCGGATTCACAGATACGCAGTATTTT.

The chain combines TRBV7-8 with TRBJ2-3; the match to TRBD2 covers 11 bases. This CDR3 has 19 residues. Germline V gene lookup returns CDR1 SGHVS and CDR2 FQNEAQ. Germline trimming cut 3 bases from V and 5 bases from J; bases unmatched to any gene: 16. The CDR3 DNA follows: TGTGCCAGCAGCTTGGCCCCGGGACTAGCGGACCAGAGAAGAGATACGCAGTATTTT. Residues: CASSLAPGLADQRRDTQYF.

The chain employs TRBV7-2 and TRBJ1-4, with 8 bases identical to TRBD1. The CDR3 spans 14 residues. Trimming at V came to 5 bases and at J to 10 bases, leaving 9 bases not matched to a gene. CDR1 and CDR2 (germline): SGHTA, FQGNSA. The CDR3 DNA reads TGTGCCAGCAGCAGGGACAGGCCGGGGGGAAAACTGTTTTTT. It is translated as CASSRDRPGGKLFF.

This clonotype has only a few counts. V and J are TRBV10-3 and TRBJ1-4; no definite D call. Germline assignment: CDR1 ENHRY and CDR2 SYGVKD. The V gene lost 7 bases and the J gene lost 7 bases, with 13 bases spanning the gap. CDR3 length equals 13 residues. DNA for the CDR3: TGTGCCATCAACGAAACAGAATCTGAAAAACTGTTTTTT. Protein sequence: CAINETESEKLFF.

This clonotype was seen ten or more times. The chain links TRBV6-5 to TRBJ2-7; 7 bases are shared with TRBD2. Germline trimming cut 2 bases from V and 6 bases from J; bases unmatched to any gene: 7. Germline V gene data show CDR1 as MNHEY and CDR2 as SVGAGI. The CDR3 has 14 residues. CDR3 in amino acids: CASSYGPGGREQYF. CDR3 bases: TGTGCCAGCAGTTACGGGCCGGGAGGCCGCGAGCAGTACTTC.

This clonotype has more than one count but fewer than ten. The V and J genes are TRBV7-9 and TRBJ1-2; a possible D gene is TRBD1 (5 bases). The CDR3 length is 15 residues. Trimming cost V 8 bases and J 6 bases, with 22 bases left between them. Germline-derived CDR1 and CDR2 are SEHNR and FQNEAQ (reference sequence). In DNA, the CDR3 is TGTGCCAGCTCCTCGTCGTGGGGGAGTGCGGATGGCTACACCTTC. Protein product: CASSSSWGSADGYTF. The full variable domain, rest sourced from reference TRBV7-9 and TRBJ1-2, is DTGVSQNPRHKITKRGQNVTFRCDPISEHNRLYWYRQTLGQGPEFLTYFQNEAQLEKSRLLSDRFSAERPKGSFSTLEIQRTEQGDSAMYLCASSSSWGSADGYTFGSGTRLTVV.

This clonotype turned up a few times. The chain is built from TRBV13 and TRBJ2-1, with 8 bases identical to TRBD2. Germline values: CDR1 PRHDT, CDR2 FYEKMQ (reference sequence). The CDR3 sequence is 16 residues long. Trimming at V came to 5 bases and at J to 3 bases, leaving 9 bases not matched to a gene. The CDR3 loop reads CASSRRGLVDYNEQFF. DNA for the CDR3: TGTGCCAGCAGCCGAAGGGGACTAGTCGACTACAATGAGCAGTTCTTC.

This clonotype was seen a handful of times. The J gene is TRBJ1-2, the V gene TRBV29-1; D perhaps matches TRBD1 (5 bases). Germline CDR1 reads SQVTM; CDR2 reads ANQGSEA. This CDR3 is 15 amino acids long. V lost 4 bases and J lost 8, with 23 bases in between. This CDR3 is CSVVPIGADSSGYTF. CDR3 bases: TGCAGCGTTGTTCCCATCGGGGCAGACTCCTCCGGCTACACCTTC.

Only a few counts were recorded for this clonotype. This sequence joins TRBV20-1 and TRBJ1-2; tentatively, D is TRBD1 (6 bases). Trimming removed 7 bases from V and 4 bases from J, with 19 bases in between. From germline, CDR1 is DFQATT and CDR2 SNEGSKA (reference sequence). This CDR3 is 14 amino acids long. This chain's CDR3 is CSVEDLQGFYGYTF. CDR3 DNA sequence: TGCAGTGTGGAGGACCTTCAGGGGTTCTATGGCTACACCTTC.

The chain carries TRBV15 and TRBJ2-1; unclear D gene. V was trimmed by 1 base and J by 7 bases, leaving 8 bases between them. This CDR3 is built from 13 residues. Germline assignment: CDR1 LNHNV and CDR2 YYDKDF (reference sequence). The CDR3 DNA sequence: TGTGCCACCAGCAGAGTTTCAGCTAATGAGCAGTTCTTC. Amino acids: CATSRVSANEQFF.

Ten or more counts support this clonotype. The chain links TRBV2 to TRBJ2-5, with 13 bases identical to TRBD2. CDR3 size: 16 residues. Trimming removed 10 bases from V and 1 base from J; junction bases left unmatched: 9. Germline values: CDR1 SNHLY, CDR2 FYNNEI. The CDR3 nucleotides are TGTGCCAAAGTACCGGGACTAGCGGGGACCCAAGAGACCCAGTACTTC. Its protein is CAKVPGLAGTQETQYF.

The sample holds many counts of this clonotype. CDR3 DNA: TGTGCCAGCTCACCACCCTGGGGAGACGGAAGGGGAAAGACCCAGTACTTC. This gives the protein CASSPPWGDGRGKTQYF. This rearrangement joins TRBV18 to TRBJ2-5, with D tentatively TRBD1 or TRBD2 (5 bases each). The CDR3 is 17 amino acids. Germline V gives CDR1 KGHSH, CDR2 LQKENI. V was clipped by 0 bases and J by 6 bases, with 20 bases between them.

There are a few counts of this clonotype. CDR3 DNA: TGTGCCAGCAGCCCGGTGAAAGGAGCGGGCGGCTCCTACGAGCAGTACTTC. The encoded protein is CASSPVKGAGGSYEQYF. The rearrangement links TRBV14 to TRBJ2-7, with a tentative D call TRBD2 (6 bases). The CDR3 length is 17 residues. Germline V gene data show CDR1 as SGHDN and CDR2 as FVKESK. The V end lost 4 bases, the J end lost 0 bases, and 19 bases lay between the germline ends. The whole variable domain, remainder taken from reference TRBV14 and TRBJ2-7, is EAGVTQFPSHSVIEKGQTVTLRCDPISGHDNLYWYRRVMGKEIKFLLHFVKESKQDESGMPNNRFLAERTGGTYSTLKVQPAELEDSGVYFCASSPVKGAGGSYEQYFGPGTRLTVT.

This clonotype was seen a few times. V and J are TRBV18 and TRBJ2-6; no definite D call. Trimming stripped 5 bases from V and 0 bases from J, with 20 bases between. Germline CDR1 reads KGHSH; CDR2 reads LQKENI. CDR3 size: 19 residues. Written as DNA, the CDR3 is TGTGCCAGCTCATTTGGTTCGGCAGGTACCCTCTCTGGGGCCAACGTCCTGACTTTC. As protein: CASSFGSAGTLSGANVLTF.

This clonotype showed up many times. The chain combines TRBV3-1 with TRBJ2-1; 8 bases match TRBD2. V lost 1 base and J lost 4; bases outside the gene matches: 9. Per the germline V gene, CDR1 is LGHDT and CDR2 is YNNKEL (reference sequence). The CDR3 runs 17 residues. Written as DNA, the CDR3 is TGTGCCAGCAGCCAAGGGAGGGGGACTAGACAATACAATGAGCAGTTCTTC. As protein: CASSQGRGTRQYNEQFF.

This clonotype was picked up many times. This sequence joins TRBV30 and TRBJ2-1; D possibly corresponds to TRBD2 (5 bases). The length of the CDR3 is 13 residues. V lost 5 bases and J 12 bases, leaving 20 bases between the germline ends. The germline V gene encodes CDR1 GTSNPN and CDR2 SVGIG (reference sequence). CDR3 residues: CAWGGLPVVGQFF. The CDR3 DNA reads as TGTGCCTGGGGCGGGCTTCCAGTAGTCGGGCAGTTCTTC.